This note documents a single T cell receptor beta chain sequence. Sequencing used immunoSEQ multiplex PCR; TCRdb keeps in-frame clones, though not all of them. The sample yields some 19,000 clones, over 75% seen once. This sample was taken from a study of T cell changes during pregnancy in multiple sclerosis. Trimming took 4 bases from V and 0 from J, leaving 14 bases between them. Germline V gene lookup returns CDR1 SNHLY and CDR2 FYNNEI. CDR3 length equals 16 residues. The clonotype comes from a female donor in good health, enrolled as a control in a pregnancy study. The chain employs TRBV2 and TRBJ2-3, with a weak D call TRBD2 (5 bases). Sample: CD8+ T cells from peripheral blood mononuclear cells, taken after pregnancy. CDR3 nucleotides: TGTGCCAGCAGTGGGAGTCTTAGGAGGAGCACAGATACGCAGTATTTT. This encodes CASSGSLRRSTDTQYF.